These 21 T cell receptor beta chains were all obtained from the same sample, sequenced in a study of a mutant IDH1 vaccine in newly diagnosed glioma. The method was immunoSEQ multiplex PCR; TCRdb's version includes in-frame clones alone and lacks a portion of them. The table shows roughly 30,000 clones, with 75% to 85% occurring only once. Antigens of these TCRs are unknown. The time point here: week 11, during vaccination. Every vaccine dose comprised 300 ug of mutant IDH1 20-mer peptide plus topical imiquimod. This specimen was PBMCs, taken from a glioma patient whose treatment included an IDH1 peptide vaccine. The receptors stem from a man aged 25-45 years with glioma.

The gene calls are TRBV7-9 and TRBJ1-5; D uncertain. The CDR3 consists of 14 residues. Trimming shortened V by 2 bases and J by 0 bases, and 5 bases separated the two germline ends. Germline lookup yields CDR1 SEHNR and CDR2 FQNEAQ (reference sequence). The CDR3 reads CASSLLNSNQPQHF. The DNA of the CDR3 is TGTGCCAGCAGCTTACTAAATAGCAATCAGCCCCAGCATTTT.

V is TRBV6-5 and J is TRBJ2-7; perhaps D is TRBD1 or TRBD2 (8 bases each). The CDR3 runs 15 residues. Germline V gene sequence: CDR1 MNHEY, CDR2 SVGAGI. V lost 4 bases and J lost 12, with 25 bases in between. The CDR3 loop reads CASSSGGDRSPKWYF. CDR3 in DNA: TGTGCCAGCAGTTCGGGAGGGGACAGGTCCCCCAAATGGTACTTC.

DNA of the CDR3: TGTGCCAGCAGTGAAGCGCTTCGGGGCACTGAAGCTTTCTTT. Translation gives CASSEALRGTEAFF. V usage is TRBV2 and J usage is TRBJ1-1; the D is unclear. Germline V gene data show CDR1 as SNHLY and CDR2 as FYNNEI. The CDR3 length is 14 residues. V lost 0 bases, J lost 4 bases, and 9 bases lay in between.

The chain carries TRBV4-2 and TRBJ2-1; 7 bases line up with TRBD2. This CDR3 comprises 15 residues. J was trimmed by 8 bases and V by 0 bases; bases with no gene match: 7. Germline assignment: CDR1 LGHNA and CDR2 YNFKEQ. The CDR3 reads CASSQDGGGFDEQFF. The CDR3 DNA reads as TGTGCCAGCAGCCAAGATGGGGGAGGGTTCGATGAGCAGTTCTTC.

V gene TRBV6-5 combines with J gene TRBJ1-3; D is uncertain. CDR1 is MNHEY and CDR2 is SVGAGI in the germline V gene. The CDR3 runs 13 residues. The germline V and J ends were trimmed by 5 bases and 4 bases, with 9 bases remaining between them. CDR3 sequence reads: CASSLVTGNTIYF. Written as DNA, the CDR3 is TGTGCCAGCAGTCTAGTGACGGGAAACACCATATATTTT.

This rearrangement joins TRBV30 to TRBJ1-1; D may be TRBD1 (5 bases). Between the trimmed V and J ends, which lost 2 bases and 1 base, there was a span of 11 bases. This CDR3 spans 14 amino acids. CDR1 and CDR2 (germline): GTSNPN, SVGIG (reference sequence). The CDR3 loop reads CAWSLGAGNTEAFF. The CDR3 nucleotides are TGTGCCTGGAGTCTAGGGGCGGGGAACACTGAAGCTTTCTTT.

DNA of the CDR3: TGCGCCAGCAGCGGAGGCACCTTGGACTATGAGCAGTTCTTC. Translating it yields CASSGGTLDYEQFF. The V and J genes are TRBV5-1 and TRBJ2-1, with a weak D call TRBD2 (5 bases). Germline V gene data show CDR1 as SGHRS and CDR2 as YFSETQ. The length of the CDR3 is 14 residues. Deletions cut 4 bases from V and 8 bases from J, with 16 bases between.

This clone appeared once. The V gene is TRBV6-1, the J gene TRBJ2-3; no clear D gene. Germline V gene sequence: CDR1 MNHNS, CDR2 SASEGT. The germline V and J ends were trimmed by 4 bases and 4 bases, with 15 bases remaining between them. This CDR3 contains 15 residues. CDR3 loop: CASSAQVWVADTQYF. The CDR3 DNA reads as TGTGCCAGCAGTGCCCAAGTCTGGGTGGCAGATACGCAGTATTTT.

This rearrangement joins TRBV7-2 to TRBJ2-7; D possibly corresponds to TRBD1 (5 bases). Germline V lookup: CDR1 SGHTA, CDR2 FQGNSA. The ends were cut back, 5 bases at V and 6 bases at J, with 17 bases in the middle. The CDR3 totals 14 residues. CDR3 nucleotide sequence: TGTGCCAGCAGCCTCGGCAGGGCCAAGGGCGAGCAGTACTTC. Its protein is CASSLGRAKGEQYF.

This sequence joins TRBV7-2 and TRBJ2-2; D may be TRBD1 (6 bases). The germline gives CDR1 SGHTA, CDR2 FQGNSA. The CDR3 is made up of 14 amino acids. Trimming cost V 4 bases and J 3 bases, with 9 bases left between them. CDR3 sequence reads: CASSSHRDTGELFF. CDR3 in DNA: TGTGCCAGCAGCTCCCACAGGGACACCGGGGAGCTGTTTTTT.

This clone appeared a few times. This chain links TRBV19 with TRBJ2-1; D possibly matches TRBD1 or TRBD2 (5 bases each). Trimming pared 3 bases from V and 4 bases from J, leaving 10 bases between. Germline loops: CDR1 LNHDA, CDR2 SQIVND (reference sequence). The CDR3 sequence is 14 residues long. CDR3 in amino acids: CASSIGTAYNEQFF. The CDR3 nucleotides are TGTGCCAGTAGTATCGGGACGGCTTACAATGAGCAGTTCTTC.

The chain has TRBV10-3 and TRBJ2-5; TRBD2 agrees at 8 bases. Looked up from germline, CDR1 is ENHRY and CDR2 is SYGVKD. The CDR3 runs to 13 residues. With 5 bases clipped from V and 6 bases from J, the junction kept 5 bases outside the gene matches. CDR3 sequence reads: CAISRGGGQTQYF. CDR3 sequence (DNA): TGTGCCATCAGTCGGGGGGGCGGGCAGACCCAGTACTTC.

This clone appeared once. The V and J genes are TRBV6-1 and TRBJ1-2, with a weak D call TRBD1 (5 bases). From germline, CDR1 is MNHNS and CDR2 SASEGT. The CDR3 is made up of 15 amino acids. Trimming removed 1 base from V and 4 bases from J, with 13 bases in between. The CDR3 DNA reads TGTGCCAGCAGTGAAGGAAAGGGGCGCCCCTATGGCTACACCTTC. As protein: CASSEGKGRPYGYTF.

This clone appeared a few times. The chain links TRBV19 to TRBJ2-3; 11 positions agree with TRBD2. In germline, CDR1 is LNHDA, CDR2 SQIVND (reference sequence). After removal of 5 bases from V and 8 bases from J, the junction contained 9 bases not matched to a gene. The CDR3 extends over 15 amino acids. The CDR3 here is CASSFGLAGQSTQYF. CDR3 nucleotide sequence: TGTGCCAGTAGTTTTGGACTAGCGGGCCAGAGTACGCAGTATTTT.

CDR3 residues: CASSVDDSYNEQFF. For the CDR3, the DNA is TGTGCCAGCAGCGTAGATGACTCCTACAATGAGCAGTTCTTC. This chain connects TRBV9 to TRBJ2-1; no clear D gene. CDR1 and CDR2 (germline): SGDLS, YYNGEE. This CDR3 is 14 amino acids long. V was shortened by 0 bases and J by 0 bases, with 4 bases between the two germline ends.

Here the CDR3 reads CSVTGEVNEQFF. The CDR3 coding sequence is TGCAGCGTGACAGGGGAAGTGAATGAGCAGTTCTTC. The J gene is TRBJ2-1, the V gene TRBV29-1, with 8 positions matching TRBD1. Trimming took 6 bases from V and 7 from J; bases not matched to a gene: 5. This CDR3 contains 12 residues. CDR1 and CDR2 (germline): SQVTM, ANQGSEA.

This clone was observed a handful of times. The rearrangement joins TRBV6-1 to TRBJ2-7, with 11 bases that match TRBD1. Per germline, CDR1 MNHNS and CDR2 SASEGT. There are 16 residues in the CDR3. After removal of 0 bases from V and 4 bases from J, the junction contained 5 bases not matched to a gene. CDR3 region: CASSEAPGTGGYEQYF. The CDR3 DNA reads TGTGCCAGCAGTGAAGCCCCGGGGACAGGGGGTTACGAGCAGTACTTC.

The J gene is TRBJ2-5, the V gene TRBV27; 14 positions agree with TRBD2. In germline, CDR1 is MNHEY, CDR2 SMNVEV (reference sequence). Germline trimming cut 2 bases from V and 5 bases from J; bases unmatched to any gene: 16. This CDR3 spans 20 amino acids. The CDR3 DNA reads TGTGCCAGCAGTTTACTGGGACTAGCGGGGGCTCGGTCCAGAGGGGAGACCCAGTACTTC. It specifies CASSLLGLAGARSRGETQYF.

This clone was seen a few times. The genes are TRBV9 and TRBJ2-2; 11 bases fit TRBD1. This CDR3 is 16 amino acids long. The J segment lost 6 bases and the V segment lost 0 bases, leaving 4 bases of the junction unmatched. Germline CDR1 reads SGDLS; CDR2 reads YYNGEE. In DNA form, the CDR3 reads TGTGCCAGCAGCGTAGAGGACAGGGGGCTATCCGGGGAGCTGTTTTTT. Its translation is CASSVEDRGLSGELFF.

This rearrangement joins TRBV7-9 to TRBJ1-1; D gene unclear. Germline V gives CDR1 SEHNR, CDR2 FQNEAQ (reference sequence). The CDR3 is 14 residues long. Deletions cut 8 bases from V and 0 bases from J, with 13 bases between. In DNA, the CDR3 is TGTGCCAGCCGGTCGTCAGGAATGAACACTGAAGCTTTCTTT. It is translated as CASRSSGMNTEAFF.

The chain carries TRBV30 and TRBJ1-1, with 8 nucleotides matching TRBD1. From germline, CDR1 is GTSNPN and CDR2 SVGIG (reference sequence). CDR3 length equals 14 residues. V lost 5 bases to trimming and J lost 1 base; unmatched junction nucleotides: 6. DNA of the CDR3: TGTGCCTGGTCAGGGGGCGCGGGGAACACTGAAGCTTTCTTT. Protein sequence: CAWSGGAGNTEAFF. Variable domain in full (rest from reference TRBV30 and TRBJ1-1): SQTIHQWPATLVQPVGSPLSLECTVEGTSNPNLYWYRQAAGRGLQLLFYSVGIGQISSEVPQNLSASRPQDRQFILSSKKLLLSDSGFYLCAWSGGAGNTEAFFGQGTRLTVV.